These 21 T cell receptor beta chains share one sample of origin, sequenced in a study of tumor and adjacent non-tumor tissue in lung cancer. No cell sorting was done before RNA was extracted from the tissue. A modified ARM-PCR protocol with three rounds of nested PCR amplified TCRbeta. Using its own MiXCR run on the multiplex PCR reads, TCRdb lists one record per CDR3 protein. The sample records 95,000 to 150,000 distinct CDR3 sequences, about 66% being singletons. What was sequenced was lung tumor tissue. The origin of the receptors is a man aged 25-45 years with non-small cell lung cancer.

This sequence joins TRBV4-1 and TRBJ2-7; D uncertain. CDR3 length: 16 residues. Trimming cost V 0 bases and J 12 bases, with 24 bases left between them. Germline-derived CDR1 and CDR2 are MGHRA and YSYEKL. CDR3 region: CASSQDETVGTYVRYF. CDR3 DNA: TGCGCCAGCAGCCAAGATGAGACGGTAGGTACGTACGTGCGGTACTTC.

On this clonotype itself: A much larger clone sits a single nucleotide away, making a read error possible. The V and J genes are TRBV20-1 and TRBJ2-5; D gene uncertain. The V gene lost 7 bases and the J gene lost 2 bases, with 11 bases spanning the gap. The CDR3 contains 12 residues. From germline, CDR1 is DFQATT and CDR2 SNEGSKA (reference sequence). The CDR3 DNA sequence: TGCAGTGGTTGGTGCATACAAGAGACCCAGTACTTC. It encodes CSGWCIQETQYF.

Worth noting for this clonotype: An end of the junction differs from the germline gene, which may be a read error. This rearrangement joins TRBV6-2 or TRBV6-3 to TRBJ1-3; D gene uncertain. The CDR3 consists of 14 residues. Germline lookup yields CDR1 MNHEY and CDR2 SVGEGT. This CDR3 reads CASSYGIAGNTLYF. The CDR3 DNA is TGTGCCAGCAGTTATGGGATAGCTGGAAACACCTTATATTTT.

As for this clonotype: One base away lies a much larger clone, so this may be a sequencing read error. This chain joins TRBV10-3 and TRBJ1-2; 7 bases map to TRBD1. There are 13 residues in the CDR3. In germline, CDR1 is ENHRY, CDR2 SYGVKD. This CDR3 is CATSEGGGVGYTF. DNA for the CDR3: TGTGCCACCAGTGAGGGAGGGGGCGTCGGCTACACCTTC.

Points on this clonotype: A single base separates this from a much larger clone, so it may be a read error. As the CDR3 is not closed by the conserved phenylalanine or tryptophan, this likely results from a read error. The chain employs TRBV12-3 or TRBV12-4 and TRBJ2-7; D is tentatively TRBD1 or TRBD2 (5 bases each). This CDR3 is built from 15 residues. The V end lost 2 bases, the J end lost 1 base, and 12 bases lay between the germline ends. This CDR3 is CASSLTGAGSYEQYL. The CDR3 DNA is TGTGCCAGCAGTTTAACCGGGGCCGGTTCCTACGAGCAGTACTTA.

This clonotype has ten or more counts. The rearrangement uses TRBV20-1 and TRBJ1-2; the match to TRBD1 covers 8 bases. Per germline, CDR1 DFQATT and CDR2 SNEGSKA (reference sequence). After removal of 1 base from V and 5 bases from J, the junction contained 9 bases not matched to a gene. The length of the CDR3 is 15 residues. CDR3 sequence reads: CSARVTGTGGYGYTF. The CDR3 bases are TGCAGTGCTAGAGTTACCGGGACAGGTGGATATGGCTACACCTTC.

To note about this clonotype: This sequence may be a read error, since a much larger clone differs from it by one base. This chain uses TRBV20-1 with TRBJ2-7; D call uncertain. The CDR3 is 14 residues long. Germline-derived CDR1 and CDR2 are DFQATT and SNEGSKA (reference sequence). CDR3 residues: CSARGLGPSYDQYF. CDR3 nucleotide sequence: TGCAGTGCTAGAGGCCTAGGGCCCTCCTACGACCAGTACTTC.

This clonotype was recorded many times. The CDR3 DNA reads TGTGCCAGCAGCCTGGGACAGGCCGAAGCTTTCTTT. Protein product: CASSLGQAEAFF. This chain uses TRBV6-2 or TRBV6-3 with TRBJ1-1; 8 bases are a match to TRBD1. Per the germline V gene, CDR1 is MNHEY and CDR2 is SVGEGT. This CDR3 comprises 12 residues. V was clipped by 6 bases and J by 8 bases; unmatched bases: 5.

This clonotype turned up a few times. A junction end diverges from the germline sequence, so it may reflect a read error. The J gene is TRBJ2-7, the V gene TRBV11-2, with TRBD2 identical over 7 bases. CDR3 length: 16 residues. CDR1 SGHAT and CDR2 FQNNGV come from the germline V gene. CDR3 loop: CTSSLVNLAGVYEQYF. The CDR3 nucleotides read TGTACCAGCAGCTTAGTGAACCTTGCGGGAGTCTACGAGCAGTACTTC.

Of note for this clonotype: Mismatch with germline at one junction end may stem from a read error. This rearrangement joins TRBV12-3 or TRBV12-4 to TRBJ2-1; perhaps D is TRBD1 or TRBD2 (5 bases each). The CDR3 totals 15 residues. Here the CDR3 reads CAGSPPGDGNNEQFF. The CDR3 nucleotides are TGTGCCGGCAGTCCCCCTGGGGACGGAAACAATGAGCAGTTCTTC.

For this clonotype: Its ends do not fully match the called genes, so a read error is possible. The V call is TRBV6-5, the J call TRBJ1-2; tentatively, D is TRBD1 (5 bases). CDR3 length: 14 residues. CDR1 MNHEY and CDR2 SVGAGI come from the germline V gene. CDR3 protein: CASSHERGRYGFTF. For the CDR3, the DNA is TGTGCCAGCAGTCACGAGAGGGGAAGGTATGGCTTCACATTC.

This clonotype was seen a few times. This may arise from a read error, as a much more abundant clone is one base away. The CDR3 nucleotides read TGTACCAGCAGTTCGGGTCAGCCCCAGCATTTT. Translation: CTSSSGQPQHF. The chain has TRBV12-3 or TRBV12-4 and TRBJ1-5; D is unresolved. The CDR3 has 11 residues.

This clonotype showed up many times. The rearrangement joins TRBV20-1 to TRBJ2-1; 12 bases are a match to TRBD2. The length of the CDR3 is 15 residues. The V and J ends lost 6 bases and 9 bases, in that order; junction bases with no gene match: 12. Germline values: CDR1 DFQATT, CDR2 SNEGSKA (reference sequence). The CDR3: CSATSPLAGGSEQFF. The CDR3 nucleotides are TGCAGTGCAACCTCCCCACTAGCGGGAGGTTCTGAGCAGTTCTTC.

In this sample, this clonotype turned up a few times. This could be a read error, since a much larger clone is one nucleotide away. The V gene is TRBV20-1, the J gene TRBJ1-2, with unresolved D. This CDR3 spans 15 amino acids. Per the germline V gene, CDR1 is DFQATT and CDR2 is SNEGSKA (reference sequence). The CDR3 reads CSARDRAEPPYGCTF. The CDR3 region has the DNA TGCAGTGCTAGAGATCGGGCGGAACCCCCCTATGGCTGCACCTTC.

This chain uses TRBV4-1 with TRBJ2-7, with no clear D. V shed 0 bases and J shed 1 base, with 4 bases lying between them. Germline CDR1 is MGHRA and CDR2 is YSYEKL. This CDR3 spans 13 amino acids. CDR3 region: CASSQDRSYEQYF. The CDR3, as DNA: TGCGCCAGCAGCCAAGACAGATCCTACGAGCAGTACTTC.

This clonotype was recorded a few times. This chain uses TRBV5-8 with TRBJ1-3; no clear D. Trimming removed 4 bases at V and 4 bases at J, with 15 bases between. The CDR3 runs to 15 residues. In germline, CDR1 is SGHTS, CDR2 YDEGEE. CDR3 bases: TGTGCCAGCAGCCGCCGAACTCAATCCGGAAACACCATATATTTT. Translated, it gives CASSRRTQSGNTIYF.

About this clonotype: This may stem from a read error, because a much larger clone lies one nucleotide away. The chain is built from TRBV20-1 and TRBJ2-3, with D possibly called TRBD1 or TRBD2 (5 bases each). Per the germline V gene, CDR1 is DFQATT and CDR2 is SNEGSKA (reference sequence). The CDR3 length is 14 residues. The CDR3 DNA reads TGCAGTGCTAGAGATGCAGGGAGCATAGATACGCAGTATTTT. Amino acid sequence: CSARDAGSIDTQYF.

This clonotype was recorded only once. At one boundary the junction diverges from the germline segment, which might be a read error. The chain couples TRBV29-1 to TRBJ1-1; tentatively, D is TRBD1 (6 bases). The CDR3 has 15 amino acids. The V gene's germline CDR1 is SQVTM and CDR2 ANQGSEA. The CDR3 protein is CRVEFGLGGFDEAFF. The DNA for the CDR3 is TGCAGGGTTGAGTTTGGGTTAGGGGGATTTGATGAAGCTTTCTTT.

Points on this clonotype: This could be a read error, since a much larger clone is one nucleotide away. The V and J genes are TRBV10-1 and TRBJ2-3; tentatively, D is TRBD1 (6 bases). V lost 6 bases to trimming and J lost 0 bases, with 13 bases between them. Germline values: CDR1 WNHNN, CDR2 SYGVQD (reference sequence). The CDR3 consists of 15 residues. The CDR3 region is CASSQEQGSTDTQYF. In DNA, the CDR3 is TGCGCCAGCAGCCAGGAACAGGGCAGCACAGATACGCAGTATTTT.

On this clonotype: This may be a read error: a much more frequent sequence differs by one nucleotide. This chain connects TRBV13 to TRBJ2-7; no clear D gene. The CDR3 has 12 residues. Germline CDR1 and CDR2: PRHDT and FYEKMQ (reference sequence). The CDR3 DNA follows: TGTGCCAGCTGCTTAAGTCGCTACGAGCAGTACTTC. It yields the protein CASCLSRYEQYF.

This clonotype was picked up one time. Without the conserved terminal phenylalanine or tryptophan, this CDR3 likely stems from a read error. The CDR3, as DNA: TGTGCCAGCGGTGACCCCCGGGACCCCTTATATGGCTACACCTCC. It is translated as CASGDPRDPLYGYTS. The chain combines TRBV6-6 with TRBJ1-2; TRBD1 is a possible D gene (5 bases). Germline V gene sequence: CDR1 MNHNY, CDR2 SVGAGI (reference sequence). This CDR3 is 15 amino acids long. Trimming cost V 8 bases and J 5 bases, with 21 bases left between them.